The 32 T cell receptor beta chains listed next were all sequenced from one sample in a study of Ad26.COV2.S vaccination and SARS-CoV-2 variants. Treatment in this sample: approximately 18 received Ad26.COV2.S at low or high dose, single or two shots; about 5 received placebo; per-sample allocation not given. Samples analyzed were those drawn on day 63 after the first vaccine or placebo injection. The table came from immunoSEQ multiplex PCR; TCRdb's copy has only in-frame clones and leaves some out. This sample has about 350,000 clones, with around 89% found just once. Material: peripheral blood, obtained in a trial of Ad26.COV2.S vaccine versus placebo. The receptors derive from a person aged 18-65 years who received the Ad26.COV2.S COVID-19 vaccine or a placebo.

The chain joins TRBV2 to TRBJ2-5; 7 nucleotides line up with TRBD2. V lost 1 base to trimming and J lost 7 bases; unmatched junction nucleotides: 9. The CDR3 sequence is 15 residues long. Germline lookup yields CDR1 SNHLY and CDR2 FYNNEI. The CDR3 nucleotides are TGTGCCAGCAGTGAAGAATGGGCTACGGGAGGGACCCAGTACTTC. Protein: CASSEEWATGGTQYF.

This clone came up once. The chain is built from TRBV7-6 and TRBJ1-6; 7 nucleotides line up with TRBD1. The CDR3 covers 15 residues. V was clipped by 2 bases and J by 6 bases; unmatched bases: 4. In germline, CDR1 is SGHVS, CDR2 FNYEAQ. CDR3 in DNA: TGTGCCAGCAGCTTAACTGGGACAGCTAATTCACCCCTCCACTTT. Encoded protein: CASSLTGTANSPLHF.

CDR3: CASSYPGEGGYTF. The CDR3 region has the DNA TGTGCCAGCAGTTACCCAGGGGAGGGAGGCTACACCTTC. The chain recombines TRBV28 with TRBJ1-2; the D gene is possibly TRBD1 (6 bases). Germline V lookup: CDR1 MDHEN, CDR2 SYDVKM. The length of the CDR3 is 13 residues. The V end was cut by 4 bases, the J end by 8 bases, with 14 bases between.

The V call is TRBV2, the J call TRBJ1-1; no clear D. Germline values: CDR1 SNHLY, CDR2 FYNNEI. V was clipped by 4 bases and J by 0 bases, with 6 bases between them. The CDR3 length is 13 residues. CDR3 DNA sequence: TGTGCCAGCAGTGGAATAATGAACACTGAAGCTTTCTTT. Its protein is CASSGIMNTEAFF.

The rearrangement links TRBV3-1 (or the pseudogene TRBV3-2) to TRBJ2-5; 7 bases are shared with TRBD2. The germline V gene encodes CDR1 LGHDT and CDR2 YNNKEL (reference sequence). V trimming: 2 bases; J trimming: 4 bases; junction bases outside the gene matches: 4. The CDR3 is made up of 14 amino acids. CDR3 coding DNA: TGTGCCAGCAGCCAACGGGGCGGGAGAGAGACCCAGTACTTC. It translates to CASSQRGGRETQYF.

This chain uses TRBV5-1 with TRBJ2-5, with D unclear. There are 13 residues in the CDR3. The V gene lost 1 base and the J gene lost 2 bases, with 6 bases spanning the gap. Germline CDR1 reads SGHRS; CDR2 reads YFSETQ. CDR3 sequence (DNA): TGCGCCAGCAGCTTGAGGCAGCAAGAGACCCAGTACTTC. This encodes CASSLRQQETQYF.

This CDR3 is CASSLSWENTEAFF. In nucleotides, the CDR3 is TGTGCCAGCAGCTTAAGTTGGGAGAACACTGAAGCTTTCTTT. This chain uses TRBV7-2 with TRBJ1-1; no reliable D call. There are 14 residues in the CDR3. Per the germline V gene, CDR1 is SGHTA and CDR2 is FQGNSA. Deletions cut 2 bases from V and 1 base from J, with 8 bases between.

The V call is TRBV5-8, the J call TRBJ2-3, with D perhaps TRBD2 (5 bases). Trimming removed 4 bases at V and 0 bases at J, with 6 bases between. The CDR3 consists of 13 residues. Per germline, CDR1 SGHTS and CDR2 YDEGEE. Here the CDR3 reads CASSPGSTDTQYF. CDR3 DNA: TGTGCCAGCAGCCCGGGGAGCACAGATACGCAGTATTTT.

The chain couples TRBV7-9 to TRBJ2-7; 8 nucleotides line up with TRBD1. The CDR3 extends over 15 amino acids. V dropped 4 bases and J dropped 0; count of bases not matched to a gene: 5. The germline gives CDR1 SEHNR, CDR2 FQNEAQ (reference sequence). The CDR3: CASSSQGQVSYEQYF. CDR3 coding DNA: TGTGCCAGCAGCTCACAGGGACAGGTCTCCTACGAGCAGTACTTC.

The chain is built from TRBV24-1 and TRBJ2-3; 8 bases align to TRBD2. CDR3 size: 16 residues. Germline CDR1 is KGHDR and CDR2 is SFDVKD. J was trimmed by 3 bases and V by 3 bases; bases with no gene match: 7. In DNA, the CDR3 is TGTGCCACCAGTGATAGTAGCGGGGAAATTACAGATACGCAGTATTTT. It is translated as CATSDSSGEITDTQYF.

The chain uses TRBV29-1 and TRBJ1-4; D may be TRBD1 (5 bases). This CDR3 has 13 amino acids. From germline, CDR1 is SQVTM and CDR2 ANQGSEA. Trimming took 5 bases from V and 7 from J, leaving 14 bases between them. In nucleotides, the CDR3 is TGCAGCGTTACGGTCAGGGCGAGTGAAAAACTGTTTTTT. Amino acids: CSVTVRASEKLFF.

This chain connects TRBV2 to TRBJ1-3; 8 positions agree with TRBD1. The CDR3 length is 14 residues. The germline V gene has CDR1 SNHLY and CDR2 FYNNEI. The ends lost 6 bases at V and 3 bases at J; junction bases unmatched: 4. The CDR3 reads CASRGQAGGNTIYF. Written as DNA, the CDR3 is TGTGCCAGCAGGGGACAGGCGGGTGGAAACACCATATATTTT. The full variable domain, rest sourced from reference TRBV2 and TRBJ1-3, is EPEVTQTPSHQVTQMGQEVILRCVPISNHLYFYWYRQILGQKVEFLVSFYNNEISEKSEIFDDQFSVERPDGSNFTLKIRSTKLEDSAMYFCASRGQAGGNTIYFGEGSWLTVV.

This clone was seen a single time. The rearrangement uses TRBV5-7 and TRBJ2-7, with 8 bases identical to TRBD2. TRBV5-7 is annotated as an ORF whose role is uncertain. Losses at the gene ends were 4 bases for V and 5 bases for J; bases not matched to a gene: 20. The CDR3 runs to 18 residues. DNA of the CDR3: TGTGCCAGCAGCCCGAACTGCCCCCCGGGACTAGTCAGAAACGAGCAGTACTTC. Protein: CASSPNCPPGLVRNEQYF.

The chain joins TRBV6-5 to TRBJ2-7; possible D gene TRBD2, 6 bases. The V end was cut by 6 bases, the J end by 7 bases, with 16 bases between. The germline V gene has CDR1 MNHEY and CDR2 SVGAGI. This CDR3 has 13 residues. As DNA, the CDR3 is TGTGCCAGCAGCCCCGGGACGGGGGAGGAGCAGTACTTC. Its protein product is CASSPGTGEEQYF.

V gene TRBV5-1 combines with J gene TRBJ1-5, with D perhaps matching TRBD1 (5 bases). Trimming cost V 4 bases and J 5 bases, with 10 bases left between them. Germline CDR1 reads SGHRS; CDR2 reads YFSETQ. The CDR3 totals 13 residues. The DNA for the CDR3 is TGCGCCAGCAGCAGAGGAGGGGATCAGCCCCAGCATTTT. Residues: CASSRGGDQPQHF. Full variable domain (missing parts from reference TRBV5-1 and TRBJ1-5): KAGVTQTPRYLIKTRGQQVTLSCSPISGHRSVSWYQQTPGQGLQFLFEYFSETQRNKGNFPGRFSGRQFSNSRSEMNVSTLELGDSALYLCASSRGGDQPQHFGDGTRLSIL.

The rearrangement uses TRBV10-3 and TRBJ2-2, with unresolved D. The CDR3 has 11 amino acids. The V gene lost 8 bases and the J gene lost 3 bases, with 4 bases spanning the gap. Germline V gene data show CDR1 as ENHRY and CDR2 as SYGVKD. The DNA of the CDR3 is TGTGCCATCCGGGACACCGGGGAGCTGTTTTTT. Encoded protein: CAIRDTGELFF.

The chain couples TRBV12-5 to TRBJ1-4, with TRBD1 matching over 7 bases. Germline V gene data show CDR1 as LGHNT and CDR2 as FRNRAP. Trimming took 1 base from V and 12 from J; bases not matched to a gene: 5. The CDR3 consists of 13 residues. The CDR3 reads CASGLGGGAELFF. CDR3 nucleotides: TGTGCTAGTGGTTTGGGAGGGGGCGCCGAACTGTTTTTT. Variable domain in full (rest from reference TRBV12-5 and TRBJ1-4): DARVTQTPRHKVTEMGQEVTMRCQPILGHNTVFWYRQTMMQGLELLAYFRNRAPLDDSGMPKDRFSAEMPDATLATLKIQPSEPRDSAVYFCASGLGGGAELFFGSGTQLSVL.

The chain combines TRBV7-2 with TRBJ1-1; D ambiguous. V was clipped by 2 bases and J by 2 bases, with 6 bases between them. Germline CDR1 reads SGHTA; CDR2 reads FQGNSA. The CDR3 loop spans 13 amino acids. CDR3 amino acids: CASSLYPNTEAFF. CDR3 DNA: TGTGCCAGCAGCTTATACCCAAACACTGAAGCTTTCTTT.

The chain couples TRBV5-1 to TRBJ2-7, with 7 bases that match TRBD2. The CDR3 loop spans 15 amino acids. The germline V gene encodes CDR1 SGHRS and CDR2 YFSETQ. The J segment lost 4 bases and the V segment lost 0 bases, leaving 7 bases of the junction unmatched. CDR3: CASSLVAGAQYEQYF. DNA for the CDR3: TGCGCCAGCAGCTTGGTCGCGGGAGCTCAATACGAGCAGTACTTC. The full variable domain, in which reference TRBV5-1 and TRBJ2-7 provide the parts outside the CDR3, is KAGVTQTPRYLIKTRGQQVTLSCSPISGHRSVSWYQQTPGQGLQFLFEYFSETQRNKGNFPGRFSGRQFSNSRSEMNVSTLELGDSALYLCASSLVAGAQYEQYFGPGTRLTVT.

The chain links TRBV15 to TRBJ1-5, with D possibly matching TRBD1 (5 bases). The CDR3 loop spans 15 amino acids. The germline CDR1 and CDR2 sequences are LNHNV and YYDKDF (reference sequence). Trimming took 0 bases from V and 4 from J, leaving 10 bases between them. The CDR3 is CATSRDQGLNQPQHF. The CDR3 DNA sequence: TGTGCCACCAGCAGAGATCAGGGCCTTAATCAGCCCCAGCATTTT.

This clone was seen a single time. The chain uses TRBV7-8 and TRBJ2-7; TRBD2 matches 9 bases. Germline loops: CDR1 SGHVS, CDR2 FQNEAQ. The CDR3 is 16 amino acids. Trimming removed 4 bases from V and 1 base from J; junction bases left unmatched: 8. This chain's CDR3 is CASSSIAGAGSYEQYF. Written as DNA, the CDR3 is TGTGCCAGCAGCTCTATAGCGGGGGCCGGGTCCTACGAGCAGTACTTC.

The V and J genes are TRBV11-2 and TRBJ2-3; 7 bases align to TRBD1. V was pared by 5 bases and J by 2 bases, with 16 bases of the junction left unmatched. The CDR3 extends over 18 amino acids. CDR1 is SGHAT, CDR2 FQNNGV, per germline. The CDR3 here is CASSGRDSPKPFTDTQYF. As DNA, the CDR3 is TGTGCCAGCAGCGGAAGGGACAGTCCTAAGCCTTTCACAGATACGCAGTATTTT. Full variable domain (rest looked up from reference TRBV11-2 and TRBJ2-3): EAGVAQSPRYKIIEKRQSVAFWCNPISGHATLYWYQQILGQGPKLLIQFQNNGVVDDSQLPKDRFSAERLKGVDSTLKIQPAKLEDSAVYLCASSGRDSPKPFTDTQYFGPGTRLTVL.

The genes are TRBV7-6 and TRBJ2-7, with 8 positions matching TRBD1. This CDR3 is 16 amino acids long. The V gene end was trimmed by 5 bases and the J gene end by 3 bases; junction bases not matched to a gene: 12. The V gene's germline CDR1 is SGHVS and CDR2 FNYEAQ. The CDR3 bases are TGTGCCAGCAGCCTCGGCCTCGGACAGGGTTACTACGAGCAGTACTTC. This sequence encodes CASSLGLGQGYYEQYF.

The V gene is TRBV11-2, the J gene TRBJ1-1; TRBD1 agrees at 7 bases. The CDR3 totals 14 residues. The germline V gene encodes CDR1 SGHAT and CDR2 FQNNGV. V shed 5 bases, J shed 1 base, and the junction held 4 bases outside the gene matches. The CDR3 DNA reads TGTGCCAGCAGCCGACAGGGTGGGAACACTGAAGCTTTCTTT. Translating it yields CASSRQGGNTEAFF. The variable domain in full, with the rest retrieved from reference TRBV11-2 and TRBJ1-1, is EAGVAQSPRYKIIEKRQSVAFWCNPISGHATLYWYQQILGQGPKLLIQFQNNGVVDDSQLPKDRFSAERLKGVDSTLKIQPAKLEDSAVYLCASSRQGGNTEAFFGQGTRLTVV.

In DNA, the CDR3 is TGTGCCAGTACCCCTGGGGGCTCAGTCGCCGGGGAGCTGTTTTTT. This sequence encodes CASTPGGSVAGELFF. The chain couples TRBV19 to TRBJ2-2; TRBD1 is a possible D gene (6 bases). CDR1 and CDR2 (germline): LNHDA, SQIVND (reference sequence). V shed 7 bases and J shed 6 bases, with 18 bases lying between them. The CDR3 is 15 residues long.

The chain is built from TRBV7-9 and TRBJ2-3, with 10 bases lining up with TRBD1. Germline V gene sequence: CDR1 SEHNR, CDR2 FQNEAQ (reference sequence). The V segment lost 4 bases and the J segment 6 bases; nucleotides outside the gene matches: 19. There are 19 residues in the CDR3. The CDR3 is CASSSPDPGQGTKADTQYF. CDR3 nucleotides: TGTGCCAGCAGCTCGCCCGATCCGGGACAGGGGACCAAAGCCGATACGCAGTATTTT.

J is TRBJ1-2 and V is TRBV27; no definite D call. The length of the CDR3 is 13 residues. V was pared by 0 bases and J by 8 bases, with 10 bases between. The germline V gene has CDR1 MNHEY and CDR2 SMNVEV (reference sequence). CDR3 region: CASSLSPLHGYTF. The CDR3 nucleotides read TGTGCCAGCAGTTTATCGCCGCTGCACGGCTACACCTTC.

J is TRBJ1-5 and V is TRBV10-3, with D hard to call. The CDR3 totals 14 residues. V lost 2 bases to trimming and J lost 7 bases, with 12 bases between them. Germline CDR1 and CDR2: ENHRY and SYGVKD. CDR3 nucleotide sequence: TGTGCCATCAGTGAGGGAGAGGGAGGACAGCCCCAGCATTTT. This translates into CAISEGEGGQPQHF.

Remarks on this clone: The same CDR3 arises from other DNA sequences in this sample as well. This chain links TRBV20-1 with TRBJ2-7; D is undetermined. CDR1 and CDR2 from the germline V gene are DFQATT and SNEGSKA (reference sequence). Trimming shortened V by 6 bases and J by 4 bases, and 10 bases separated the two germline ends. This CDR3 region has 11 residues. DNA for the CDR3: TGCAGTGCCAGTAGAGGATACGAGCAGTACTTC. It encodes CSASRGYEQYF.

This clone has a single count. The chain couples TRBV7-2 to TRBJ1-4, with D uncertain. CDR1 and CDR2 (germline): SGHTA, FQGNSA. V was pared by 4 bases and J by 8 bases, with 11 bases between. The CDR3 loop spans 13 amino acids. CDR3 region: CASSSTGLEKLFF. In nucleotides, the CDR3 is TGTGCCAGCAGCTCCACCGGGTTGGAAAAACTGTTTTTT.

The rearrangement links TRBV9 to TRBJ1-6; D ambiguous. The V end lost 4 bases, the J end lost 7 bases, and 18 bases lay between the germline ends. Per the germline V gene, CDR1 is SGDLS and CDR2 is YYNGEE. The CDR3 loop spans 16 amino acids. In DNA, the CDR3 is TGTGCCAGCAGCCCCTCGACTCTGGACGGGAATTCACCCCTCCACTTT. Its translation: CASSPSTLDGNSPLHF.

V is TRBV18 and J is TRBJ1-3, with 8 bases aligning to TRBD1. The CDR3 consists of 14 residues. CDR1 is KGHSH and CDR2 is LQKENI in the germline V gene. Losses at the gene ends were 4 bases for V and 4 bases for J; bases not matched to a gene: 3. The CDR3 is CASSQGQGGNTIYF. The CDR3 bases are TGTGCCAGCTCACAAGGACAGGGCGGAAACACCATATATTTT.